A single T cell receptor beta chain is shown here with its context. The target antigen is unknown. Single viable CD3+CD4+CD8-CD45RO+ cells were sorted as the memory CD4+ T cells. The entry originates in a study of memory CD4+ T cells and cytomegalovirus serostatus. Study results and caveats: The CMV-associated TCR signature appears largely within the CD4+ memory repertoire. Each of 60 to 80 CMV-associated TCRbeta sequences occurred in one to five individuals.

The CDR3 totals 17 residues. Trimming left V 6 bases short and J 2 bases short, with 22 bases between. Germline-derived CDR1 and CDR2 are ENHRY and SYGVKD. Here immunoSEQ multiplex PCR was the method, and the copy in TCRdb shows in-frame clones only, minus some. The table shows around 63,000 clones, with around 80% occurring only once. The TCR comes from an adult in good health and CMV-seronegative. Some clones in this sample may be carry-over from other donors' samples. The sequencing input was memory CD4+ T cells from blood. This chain joins TRBV10-3 and TRBJ1-2; D gene unclear. The CDR3 nucleotides are TGTGCCATCAGCCCCGGCGCTGGGCAGGAAGGGAACTATGGCTACACCTTC. Translation gives CAISPGAGQEGNYGYTF.